The 3 T cell receptor beta chains below all came from one sample that was sequenced in a study of human T cells and chemical hapten exposure. Time point of the sample: pre-sensitization, week 0. The treatment: therapeutic diphenylcyclopropenone sensitization with weekly scalp DPC. TCRdb reprocessed the RACE reads with MiXCR, giving one entry per CDR3 protein. This sample yields roughly 50,000 distinct CDR3 sequences, of which more than 8% are seen a single time; 8% to 10% belongs to the top ten. This sample comprised whole blood, obtained in connection with sensitization to the hapten diphenylcyclopropenone (DPC). Source of these receptors: a man in his forties with alopecia areata. Some clones in this sample may be carry-over from other donors' samples.

This clonotype was detected a few times. V and J are TRBV29-1 and TRBJ2-1, with D hard to call. This CDR3 contains 13 residues. Germline CDR1 reads SQVTM; CDR2 reads ANQGSEA. Trimming removed 3 bases at V and 0 bases at J, with 6 bases between. The CDR3 region has the DNA TGCAGCGTTGATTCAAGCTCCTACAATGAGCAGTTCTTC. Protein sequence: CSVDSSSYNEQFF.

This clonotype was detected a few times. This chain joins TRBV18 and TRBJ2-7, with TRBD1 matching 10 bases. The CDR3 extends over 16 amino acids. Trimming took 6 bases from V and 6 from J; bases not matched to a gene: 14. Germline CDR1 reads KGHSH; CDR2 reads LQKENI. This chain's CDR3 is CASSPQRGTGVGEQYF. DNA for the CDR3: TGTGCCAGCTCCCCTCAACGCGGGACAGGGGTAGGCGAGCAGTACTTC.

This chain links TRBV28 with TRBJ2-4; TRBD1 agrees at 8 bases. The CDR3 runs 14 residues. J lost 4 bases, V lost 5 bases, and 4 bases had no gene match. CDR1 is MDHEN and CDR2 is SYDVKM in the germline V gene. The CDR3 coding sequence is TGTGCCAGCAGTATTACAGGGGGAAAAAACATTCAGTACTTC. The encoded protein is CASSITGGKNIQYF.